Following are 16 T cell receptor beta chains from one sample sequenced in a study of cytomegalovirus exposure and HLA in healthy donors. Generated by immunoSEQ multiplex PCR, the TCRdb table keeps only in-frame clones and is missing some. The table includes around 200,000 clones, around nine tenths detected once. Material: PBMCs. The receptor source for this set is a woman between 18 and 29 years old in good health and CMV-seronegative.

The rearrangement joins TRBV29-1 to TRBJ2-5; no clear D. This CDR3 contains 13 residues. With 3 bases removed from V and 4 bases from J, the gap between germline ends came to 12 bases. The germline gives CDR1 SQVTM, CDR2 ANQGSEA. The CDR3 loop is CSVDPEHVETQYF. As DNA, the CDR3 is TGCAGCGTTGACCCCGAACACGTAGAGACCCAGTACTTC.

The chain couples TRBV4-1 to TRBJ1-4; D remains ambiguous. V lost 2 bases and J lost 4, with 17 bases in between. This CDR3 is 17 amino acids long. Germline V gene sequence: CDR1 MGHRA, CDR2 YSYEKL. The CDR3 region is CASSQIAGGHFNEKLFF. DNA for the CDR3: TGCGCCAGCAGCCAAATAGCGGGAGGCCACTTTAATGAAAAACTGTTTTTT.

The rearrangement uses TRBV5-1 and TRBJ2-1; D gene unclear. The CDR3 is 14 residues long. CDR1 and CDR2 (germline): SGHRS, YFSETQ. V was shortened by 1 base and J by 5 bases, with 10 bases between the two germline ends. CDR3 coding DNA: TGCGCCAGCAGCTTGAGTCCAGAAAACAATGAGCAGTTCTTC. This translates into CASSLSPENNEQFF.

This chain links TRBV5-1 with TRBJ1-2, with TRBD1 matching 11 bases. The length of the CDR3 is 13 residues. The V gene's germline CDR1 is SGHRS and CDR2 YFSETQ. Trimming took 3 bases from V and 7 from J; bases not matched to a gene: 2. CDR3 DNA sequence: TGCGCCAGCAGCTCGGGACAGGGGGGTGGCTACACCTTC. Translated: CASSSGQGGGYTF.

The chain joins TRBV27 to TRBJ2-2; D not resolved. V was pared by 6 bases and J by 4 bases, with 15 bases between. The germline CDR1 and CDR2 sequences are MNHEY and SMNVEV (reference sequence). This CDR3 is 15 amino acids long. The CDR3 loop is CASRLNGDGTGELFF. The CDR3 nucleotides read TGTGCCAGCAGACTCAACGGAGACGGCACCGGGGAGCTGTTTTTT.

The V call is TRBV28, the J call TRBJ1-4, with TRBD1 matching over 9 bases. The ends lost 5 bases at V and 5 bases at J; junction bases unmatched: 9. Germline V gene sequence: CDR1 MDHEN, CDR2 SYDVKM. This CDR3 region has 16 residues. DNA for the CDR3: TGTGCCAGCAGTCCCCACAGGGGGCGGACAAATGAAAAACTGTTTTTT. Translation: CASSPHRGRTNEKLFF.

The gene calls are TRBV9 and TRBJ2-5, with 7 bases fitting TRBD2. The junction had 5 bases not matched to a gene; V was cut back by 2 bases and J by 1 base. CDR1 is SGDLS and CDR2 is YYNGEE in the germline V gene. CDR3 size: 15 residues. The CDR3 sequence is CASSVGGVIQETQYF. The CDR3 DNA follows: TGTGCCAGCAGCGTTGGGGGGGTAATCCAAGAGACCCAGTACTTC.

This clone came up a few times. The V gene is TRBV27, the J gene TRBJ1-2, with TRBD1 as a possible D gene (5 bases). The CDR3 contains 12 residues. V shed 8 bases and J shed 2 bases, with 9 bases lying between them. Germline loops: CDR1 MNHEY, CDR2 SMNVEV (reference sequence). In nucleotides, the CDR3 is TGTGCCAGCTCGCCAGGGAACTATGGCTACACCTTC. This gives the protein CASSPGNYGYTF.

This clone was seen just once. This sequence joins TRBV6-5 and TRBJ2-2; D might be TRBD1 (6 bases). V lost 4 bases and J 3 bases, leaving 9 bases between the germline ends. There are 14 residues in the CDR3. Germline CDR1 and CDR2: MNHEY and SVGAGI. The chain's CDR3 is CASSSNRDTGELFF. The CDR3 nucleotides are TGTGCCAGCAGTTCAAACAGGGACACCGGGGAGCTGTTTTTT.

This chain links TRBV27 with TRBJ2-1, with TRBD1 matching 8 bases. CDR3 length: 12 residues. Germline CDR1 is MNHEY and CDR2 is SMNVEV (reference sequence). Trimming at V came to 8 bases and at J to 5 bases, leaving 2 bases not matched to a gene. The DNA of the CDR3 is TGTGCCAGCGGGACAGGACACAATGAGCAGTTCTTC. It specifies CASGTGHNEQFF.

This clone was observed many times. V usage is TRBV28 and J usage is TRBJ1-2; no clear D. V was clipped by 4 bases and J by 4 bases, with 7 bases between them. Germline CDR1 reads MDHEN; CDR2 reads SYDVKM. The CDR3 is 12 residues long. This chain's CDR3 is CASSSLPYGYTF. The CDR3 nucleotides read TGTGCCAGCAGTTCCCTCCCCTATGGCTACACCTTC.

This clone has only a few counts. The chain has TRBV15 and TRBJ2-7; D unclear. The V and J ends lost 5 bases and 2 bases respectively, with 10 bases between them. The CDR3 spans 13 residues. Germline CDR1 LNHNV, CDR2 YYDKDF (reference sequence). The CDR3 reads CATSPGGTYEQYF. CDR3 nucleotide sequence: TGTGCCACCAGCCCCGGCGGCACCTACGAGCAGTACTTC.

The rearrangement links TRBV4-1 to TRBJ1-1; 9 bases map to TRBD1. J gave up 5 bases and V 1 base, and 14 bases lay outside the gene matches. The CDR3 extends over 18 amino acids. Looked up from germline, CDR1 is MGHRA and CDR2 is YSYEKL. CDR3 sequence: CASSQGTGAGRALTEAFF. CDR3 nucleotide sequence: TGCGCCAGCAGCCAAGGGACAGGGGCGGGGAGGGCGTTGACTGAAGCTTTCTTT.

CDR3 loop: CASSPLGQGIQETQYF. The CDR3 region has the DNA TGTGCCAGCTCACCCCTCGGACAGGGGATCCAAGAGACCCAGTACTTC. The chain uses TRBV18 and TRBJ2-5; 9 bases line up with TRBD1. This CDR3 has 16 residues. In germline, CDR1 is KGHSH, CDR2 LQKENI. With 3 bases clipped from V and 1 base from J, the junction kept 6 bases outside the gene matches.

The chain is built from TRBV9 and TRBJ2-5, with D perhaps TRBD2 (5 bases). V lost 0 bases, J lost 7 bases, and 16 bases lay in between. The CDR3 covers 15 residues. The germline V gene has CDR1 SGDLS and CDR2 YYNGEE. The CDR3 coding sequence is TGTGCCAGCAGCGTAGAGGGTAGCGCCCCCGCGACCCAGTACTTC. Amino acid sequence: CASSVEGSAPATQYF.

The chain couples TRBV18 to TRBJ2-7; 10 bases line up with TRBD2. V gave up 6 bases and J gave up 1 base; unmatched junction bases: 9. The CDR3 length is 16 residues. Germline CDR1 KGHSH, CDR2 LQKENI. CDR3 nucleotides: TGTGCCAGCTCCCAGACCGGGACTAGCGCATCCTACGAGCAGTACTTC. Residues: CASSQTGTSASYEQYF.